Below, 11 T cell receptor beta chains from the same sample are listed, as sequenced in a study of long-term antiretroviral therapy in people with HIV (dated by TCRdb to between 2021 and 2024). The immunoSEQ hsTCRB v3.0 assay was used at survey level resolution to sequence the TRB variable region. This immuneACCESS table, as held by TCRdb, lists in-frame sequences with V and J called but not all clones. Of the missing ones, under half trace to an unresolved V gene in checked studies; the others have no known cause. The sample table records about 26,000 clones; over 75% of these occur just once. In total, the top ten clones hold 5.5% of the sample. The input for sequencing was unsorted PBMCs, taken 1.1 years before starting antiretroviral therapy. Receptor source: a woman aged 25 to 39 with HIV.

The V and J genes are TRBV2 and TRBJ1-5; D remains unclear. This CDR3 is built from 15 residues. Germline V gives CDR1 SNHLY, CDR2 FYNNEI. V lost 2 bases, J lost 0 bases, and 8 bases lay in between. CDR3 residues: CASSELVYSNQPQHF. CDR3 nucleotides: TGTGCCAGCAGTGAATTGGTCTATAGCAATCAGCCCCAGCATTTT.

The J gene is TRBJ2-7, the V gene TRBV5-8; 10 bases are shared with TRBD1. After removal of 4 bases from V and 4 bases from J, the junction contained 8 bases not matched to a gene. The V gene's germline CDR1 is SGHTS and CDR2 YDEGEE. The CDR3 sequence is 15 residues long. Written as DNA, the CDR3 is TGTGCCAGCAGCAAGGACAGGGGGGGGCGGTACGAGCAGTACGTC. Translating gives CASSKDRGGRYEQYV.

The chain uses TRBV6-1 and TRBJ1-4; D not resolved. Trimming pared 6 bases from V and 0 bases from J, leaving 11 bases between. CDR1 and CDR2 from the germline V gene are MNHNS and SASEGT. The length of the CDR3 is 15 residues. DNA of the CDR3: TGTGCCAGCAGCTATGAAGCAACAACTAATGAAAAACTGTTTTTT. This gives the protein CASSYEATTNEKLFF.

The DNA of the CDR3 is TGCGCCAGCAGCCGATCCCTCCAGGAGGGTTTAGCTTTCTTT. Protein: CASSRSLQEGLAFF. The rearrangement joins TRBV5-1 to TRBJ1-1; no definite D call. The germline V gene has CDR1 SGHRS and CDR2 YFSETQ. The CDR3 contains 14 residues. Between the trimmed V and J ends, which lost 4 bases and 10 bases, there was a span of 20 bases.

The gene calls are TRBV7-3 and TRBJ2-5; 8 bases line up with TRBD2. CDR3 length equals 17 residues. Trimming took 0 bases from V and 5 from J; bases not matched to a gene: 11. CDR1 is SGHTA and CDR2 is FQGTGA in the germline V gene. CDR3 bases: TGTGCCAGCAGCTTAACTCCAGTTCTAGCGGGTGGTGAGACCCAGTACTTC. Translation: CASSLTPVLAGGETQYF.

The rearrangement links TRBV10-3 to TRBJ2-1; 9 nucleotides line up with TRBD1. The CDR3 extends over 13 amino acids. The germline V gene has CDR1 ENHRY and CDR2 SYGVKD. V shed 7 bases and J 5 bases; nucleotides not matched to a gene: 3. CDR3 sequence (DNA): TGTGCCATCACGGACAGGGGAAACAATGAGCAGTTCTTC. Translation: CAITDRGNNEQFF.

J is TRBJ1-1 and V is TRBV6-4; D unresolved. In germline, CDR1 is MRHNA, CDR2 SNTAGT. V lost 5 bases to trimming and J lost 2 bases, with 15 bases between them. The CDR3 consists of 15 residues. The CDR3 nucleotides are TGTGCCAGCAGTCCTACTGTGGGCGGAAACACTGAAGCTTTCTTT. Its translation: CASSPTVGGNTEAFF.

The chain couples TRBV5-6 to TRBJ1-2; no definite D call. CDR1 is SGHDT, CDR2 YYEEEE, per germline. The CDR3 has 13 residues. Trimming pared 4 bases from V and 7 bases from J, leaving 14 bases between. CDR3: CASSPATAGGYTF. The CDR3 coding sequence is TGTGCCAGCAGCCCGGCGACGGCGGGTGGCTACACCTTC.

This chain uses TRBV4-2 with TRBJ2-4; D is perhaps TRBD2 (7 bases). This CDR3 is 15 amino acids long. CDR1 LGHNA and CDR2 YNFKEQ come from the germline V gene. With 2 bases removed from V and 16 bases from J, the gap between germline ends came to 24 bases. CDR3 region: CASSQTTSEGGRKYF. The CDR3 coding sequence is TGTGCCAGCAGCCAAACTACCTCGGAGGGGGGGCGTAAATACTTC.

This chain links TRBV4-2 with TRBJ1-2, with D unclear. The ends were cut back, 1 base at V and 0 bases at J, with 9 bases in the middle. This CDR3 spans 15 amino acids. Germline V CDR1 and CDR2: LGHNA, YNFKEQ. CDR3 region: CASSQAAGANYGYTF. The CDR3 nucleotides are TGTGCCAGCAGCCAAGCGGCGGGAGCTAACTATGGCTACACCTTC.

The CDR3 loop reads CASSPVAVV. For the CDR3, the DNA is TGTGCCAGCAGCCCTGTGGCCGTTGTC. The V call is TRBV5-8, the J call TRBJ2-7; D uncertain. This CDR3 has 9 amino acids. CDR1 is SGHTS, CDR2 YDEGEE, per germline.